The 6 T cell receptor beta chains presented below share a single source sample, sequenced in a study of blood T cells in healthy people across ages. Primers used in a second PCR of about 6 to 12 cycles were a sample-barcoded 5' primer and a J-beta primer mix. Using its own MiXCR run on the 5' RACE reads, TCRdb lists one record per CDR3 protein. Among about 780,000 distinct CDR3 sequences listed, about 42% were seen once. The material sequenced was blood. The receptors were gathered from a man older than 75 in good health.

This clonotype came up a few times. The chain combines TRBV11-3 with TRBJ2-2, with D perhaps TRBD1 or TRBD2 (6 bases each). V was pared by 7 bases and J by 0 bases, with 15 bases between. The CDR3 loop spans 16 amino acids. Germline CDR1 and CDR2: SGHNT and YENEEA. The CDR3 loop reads CASKGGTTANTGELFF. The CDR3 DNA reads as TGTGCCAGCAAGGGGGGTACGACAGCGAACACCGGGGAGCTGTTTTTT.

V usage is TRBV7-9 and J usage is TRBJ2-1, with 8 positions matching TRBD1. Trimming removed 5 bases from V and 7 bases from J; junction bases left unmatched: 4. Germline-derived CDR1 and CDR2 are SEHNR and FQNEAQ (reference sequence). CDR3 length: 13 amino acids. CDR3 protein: CASSGTGRNEQFF. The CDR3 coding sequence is TGTGCCAGCAGCGGGACAGGACGTAATGAGCAGTTCTTC. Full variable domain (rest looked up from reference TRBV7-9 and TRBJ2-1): DTGVSQNPRHKITKRGQNVTFRCDPISEHNRLYWYRQTLGQGPEFLTYFQNEAQLEKSRLLSDRFSAERPKGSFSTLEIQRTEQGDSAMYLCASSGTGRNEQFFGPGTRLTVL.

The CDR3 region has the DNA TGTGCCAGCAGTCCAGACAGGTTGCCGTACGAGCAGTACTTC. Its protein product is CASSPDRLPYEQYF. V gene TRBV6-5 combines with J gene TRBJ2-7; tentatively, D is TRBD1 (6 bases). The V end lost 5 bases, the J end lost 4 bases, and 15 bases lay between the germline ends. Germline assignment: CDR1 MNHEY and CDR2 SVGAGI. This CDR3 has 14 residues.

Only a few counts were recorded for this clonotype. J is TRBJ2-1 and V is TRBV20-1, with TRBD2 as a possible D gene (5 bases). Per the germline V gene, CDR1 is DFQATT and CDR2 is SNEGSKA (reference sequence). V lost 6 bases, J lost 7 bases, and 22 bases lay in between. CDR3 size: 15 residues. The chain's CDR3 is CSALSPSTRWNEQFF. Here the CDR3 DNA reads TGCAGTGCACTGAGCCCTAGCACGAGGTGGAATGAGCAGTTCTTC.

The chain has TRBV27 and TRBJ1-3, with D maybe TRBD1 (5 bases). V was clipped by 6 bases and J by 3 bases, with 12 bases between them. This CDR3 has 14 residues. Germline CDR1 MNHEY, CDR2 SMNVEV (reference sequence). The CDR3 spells CASRLREGGNTIYF. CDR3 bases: TGTGCCAGCAGACTCAGGGAAGGTGGAAACACCATATATTTT.

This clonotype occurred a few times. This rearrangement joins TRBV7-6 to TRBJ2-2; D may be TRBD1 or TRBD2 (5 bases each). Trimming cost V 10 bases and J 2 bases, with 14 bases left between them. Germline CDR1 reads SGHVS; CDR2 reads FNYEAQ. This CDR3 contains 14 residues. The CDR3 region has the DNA TGTGCCACGGGGCAAGGGGTAAACACCGGGGAGCTGTTTTTT. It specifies CATGQGVNTGELFF. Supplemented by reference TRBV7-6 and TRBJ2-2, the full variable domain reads GAGVSQSPRYKVTKRGQDVALRCDPISGHVSLYWYRQALGQGPEFLTYFNYEAQQDKSGLPNDRFSAERPEGSISTLTIQRTEQRDSAMYRCATGQGVNTGELFFGEGSRLTVL.